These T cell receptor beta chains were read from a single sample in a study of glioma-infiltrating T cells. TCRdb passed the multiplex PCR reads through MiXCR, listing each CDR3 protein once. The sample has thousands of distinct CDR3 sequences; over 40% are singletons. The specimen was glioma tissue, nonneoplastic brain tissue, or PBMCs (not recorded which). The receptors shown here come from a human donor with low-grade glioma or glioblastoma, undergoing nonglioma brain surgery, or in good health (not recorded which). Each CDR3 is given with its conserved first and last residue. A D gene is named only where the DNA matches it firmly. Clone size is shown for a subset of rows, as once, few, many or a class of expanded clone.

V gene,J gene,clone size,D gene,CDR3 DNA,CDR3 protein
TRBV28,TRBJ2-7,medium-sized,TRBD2,TGTGCCAGCAGTTCGGGACTAGCAAGCTACGAGCAGTACTTC,CASSSGLASYEQYF
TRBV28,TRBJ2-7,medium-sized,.,TGTGCCAGCAGTTCCGTAGTTCGGGAGCAGTACTTC,CASSSVVREQYF
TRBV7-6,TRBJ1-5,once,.,TGTGCCAGCAGCTTAAGGGAATCGGGCCTTTATAGCAATCAGCCCCAGCATTTT,CASSLRESGLYSNQPQHF
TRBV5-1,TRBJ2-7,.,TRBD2,TGCGCCAGCAGCCCCGAACTAGCGGGAATCTACGAGCAGTACTTC,CASSPELAGIYEQYF
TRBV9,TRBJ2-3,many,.,TGTGCCAGCAGCGTATTAGAGCGGACTAGCACAGATACGCAGTATTTT,CASSVLERTSTDTQYF
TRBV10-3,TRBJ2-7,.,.,TGTGCCATCAGTGACGGGAGTAAGGGCAACGAGCAGTACTTC,CAISDGSKGNEQYF
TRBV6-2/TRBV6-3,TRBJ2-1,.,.,TGTGCCAGCAGTTCCTTGGTGGCCGATGCGCAGTTCTTC,CASSSLVADAQFF
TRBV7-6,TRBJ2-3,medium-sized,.,TGTGCCAGCAGCTCAACGACCACAGATACGCAGTATTTT,CASSSTTTDTQYF
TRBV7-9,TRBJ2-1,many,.,TGTGCCAGCAGCGGATATGGGGGGCTAATGTCCTACAATGAGCAGTTCTTC,CASSGYGGLMSYNEQFF
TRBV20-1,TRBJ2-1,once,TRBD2,TGCAGTGCTAATAGCGGGACATTCTCCTACAATGAGCAGTTCTTC,CSANSGTFSYNEQFF
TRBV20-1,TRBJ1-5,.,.,TGCAGTGCTCCGATCGGAGTCAATAGCAATCAGCCCCAGCATTTT,CSAPIGVNSNQPQHF
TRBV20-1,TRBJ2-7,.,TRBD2,TGCAGTGCTACCTTCGGAGCGGGGATCGCCTACGAGCAGTACTTC,CSATFGAGIAYEQYF
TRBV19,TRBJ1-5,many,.,TGTGCCAGTAGTATGGGGGGAAATCAGCCCCAGCATTTT,CASSMGGNQPQHF
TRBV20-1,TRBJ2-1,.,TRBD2,TGCAGTATAACTAGCGGGACCAATGAGCAGTTCTTC,CSITSGTNEQFF
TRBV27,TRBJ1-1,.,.,TGTGCCAGCAGGCCGGGAAACACTGAAGCTTTCTTT,CASRPGNTEAFF
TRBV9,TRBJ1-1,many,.,TGTGCCAGCAGCGTAGGCTTTCAGGGTCTAACTTTCTTT,CASSVGFQGLTFF
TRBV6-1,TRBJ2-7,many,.,TGTGCCAGCAGCCGGATGCCCTACGAGCAGTACTTC,CASSRMPYEQYF
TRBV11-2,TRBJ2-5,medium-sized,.,TGTGCCAGCAGCTTAGTAGGACTTCAAGAGACCCAGTACTTC,CASSLVGLQETQYF
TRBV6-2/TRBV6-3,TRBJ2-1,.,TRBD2,TGTGCCAGCAGTACAACCAGGACTAGCGGCTACAATGAGCAGTTCTTC,CASSTTRTSGYNEQFF
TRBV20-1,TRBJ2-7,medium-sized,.,TGCAGTGCTAGAAGGGCGGATGGAGTAATATACGAGCAGTACTTC,CSARRADGVIYEQYF
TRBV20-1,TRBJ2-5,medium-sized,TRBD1,TGCAGAGCTACCGGGACAGGGACCCAAGAGACCCAGTACTTC,CRATGTGTQETQYF
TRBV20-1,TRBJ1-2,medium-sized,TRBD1,TGCAGTGCCAGCGTACCACAGGGGTATGGCTACACCTTC,CSASVPQGYGYTF
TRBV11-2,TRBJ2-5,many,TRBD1,TGTGCCAGCAGCCCCGGACAGGGGGGAGAGACCCAGTACTTC,CASSPGQGGETQYF
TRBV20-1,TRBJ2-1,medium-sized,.,TGCAGTGCTAGAGATCTCCGGGAAGAAACTTACAATGAGCAGTTCTTC,CSARDLREETYNEQFF
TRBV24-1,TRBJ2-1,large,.,TGTGCCACCAGTAGCACCTACAATGAGCAGTTCTTC,CATSSTYNEQFF
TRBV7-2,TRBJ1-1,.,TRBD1,TGTGCCAGCAGCACCCACGGACAGGGTGGCACTGAAGCTTTCTTT,CASSTHGQGGTEAFF